A single sample is the source of the 29 T cell receptor beta chains below, sequenced in a study of blood T cell repertoires in COVID-19. Clones were sequenced by immunoSEQ multiplex PCR, and TCRdb holds only the in-frame ones, with some missing. This table has some 42,000 clones, 70% to 90% appearing once. The sample was peripheral blood. The receptors were sampled from a human donor in a cohort sampled during active COVID-19.

The chain's CDR3 is CASSQEVRRNTGELFF. In nucleotides, the CDR3 is TGCGCCAGCAGCCAAGAAGTCAGAAGAAACACCGGGGAGCTGTTTTTT. The V and J genes are TRBV4-1 and TRBJ2-2; D is unresolved. Trimming took 0 bases from V and 2 from J, leaving 10 bases between them. CDR1 and CDR2 from the germline V gene are MGHRA and YSYEKL. This CDR3 has 16 residues.

The chain links TRBV18 to TRBJ1-6; maybe TRBD1 (6 bases). CDR1 is KGHSH, CDR2 LQKENI, per germline. The CDR3 spans 16 residues. V lost 3 bases and J lost 7, with 16 bases in between. The CDR3 spells CASSPGGPGGNSPLHF. The CDR3 coding sequence is TGTGCCAGCTCACCGGGGGGGCCAGGCGGCAATTCACCCCTCCACTTT.

The DNA of the CDR3 is TGTGCCAGCTCCAGCGGACCGACGGACGTAAATCAGCCCCAGCATTTT. It translates to CASSSGPTDVNQPQHF. The V call is TRBV18, the J call TRBJ1-5, with D hard to call. The CDR3 is made up of 16 amino acids. V was shortened by 6 bases and J by 4 bases, with 19 bases between the two germline ends. Germline assignment: CDR1 KGHSH and CDR2 LQKENI.

This chain links TRBV15 with TRBJ1-2; TRBD1 aligns across 8 bases. V shed 0 bases, J shed 5 bases, and the junction held 11 bases outside the gene matches. Germline V gene sequence: CDR1 LNHNV, CDR2 YYDKDF (reference sequence). This CDR3 has 17 amino acids. CDR3 residues: CATSRDRGTGGIYGYTF. In nucleotides, the CDR3 is TGTGCCACCAGCAGAGATCGCGGGACAGGAGGAATATATGGCTACACCTTC.

J is TRBJ1-2 and V is TRBV7-9; TRBD1 might be the D (6 bases). The V and J ends lost 1 base and 0 bases respectively, with 12 bases between them. CDR3 length equals 16 residues. From germline, CDR1 is SEHNR and CDR2 FQNEAQ (reference sequence). The CDR3: CASSLETGFSNYGYTF. In DNA form, the CDR3 reads TGTGCCAGCAGCTTAGAGACAGGCTTTTCTAACTATGGCTACACCTTC. Full variable domain (rest looked up from reference TRBV7-9 and TRBJ1-2): DTGVSQNPRHKITKRGQNVTFRCDPISEHNRLYWYRQTLGQGPEFLTYFQNEAQLEKSRLLSDRFSAERPKGSFSTLEIQRTEQGDSAMYLCASSLETGFSNYGYTFGSGTRLTVV.

The CDR3 sequence: CASSTGTDPYEQYF. CDR3 in DNA: TGTGCCAGTAGTACCGGGACAGACCCCTACGAGCAGTACTTC. The chain carries TRBV19 and TRBJ2-7, with TRBD1 matching over 7 bases. J gave up 2 bases and V 4 bases, and 5 bases lay outside the gene matches. Germline CDR1 and CDR2: LNHDA and SQIVND (reference sequence). This CDR3 is built from 14 residues.

The chain uses TRBV11-3 and TRBJ2-3; maybe TRBD1 (6 bases). Trimming removed 5 bases at V and 0 bases at J, with 9 bases between. The CDR3 contains 14 residues. CDR1 and CDR2 from the germline V gene are SGHNT and YENEEA. CDR3 sequence (DNA): TGTGCCAGCAGCACAGGGTTTAGCACAGATACGCAGTATTTT. Its protein product is CASSTGFSTDTQYF.

The CDR3 sequence: CASSGTFTDTQYF. DNA of the CDR3: TGTGCCAGCAGTGGGACTTTTACAGATACGCAGTATTTT. This chain joins TRBV11-3 and TRBJ2-3, with D perhaps TRBD2 (6 bases). Germline V lookup: CDR1 SGHNT, CDR2 YENEEA. The V and J ends lost 6 bases and 3 bases respectively, with 10 bases between them. The CDR3 is 13 residues long.

The chain uses TRBV5-1 and TRBJ2-7; possibly TRBD1 for D (6 bases). The CDR3 runs 13 residues. In germline, CDR1 is SGHRS, CDR2 YFSETQ. V was pared by 0 bases and J by 3 bases, with 7 bases between. The CDR3 nucleotides are TGCGCCAGCAGCTTGGTAGGGGGCTACGAGCAGTACTTC. Amino acids: CASSLVGGYEQYF. Looking up the rest from reference TRBV5-1 and TRBJ2-7 gives the full variable domain: KAGVTQTPRYLIKTRGQQVTLSCSPISGHRSVSWYQQTPGQGLQFLFEYFSETQRNKGNFPGRFSGRQFSNSRSEMNVSTLELGDSALYLCASSLVGGYEQYFGPGTRLTVT.

The chain has TRBV3-1 (or the pseudogene TRBV3-2) and TRBJ2-2; 7 positions agree with TRBD2. Trimming at V came to 8 bases and at J to 0 bases, leaving 6 bases not matched to a gene. Per germline, CDR1 LGHDT and CDR2 YNNKEL (reference sequence). CDR3 length: 15 residues. CDR3 in amino acids: CASGALAANTGELFF. The CDR3 region has the DNA TGTGCCAGCGGCGCGCTAGCGGCGAACACCGGGGAGCTGTTTTTT.

The chain has TRBV19 and TRBJ2-1; 7 bases are shared with TRBD2. V dropped 5 bases and J dropped 8; count of bases not matched to a gene: 15. Germline values: CDR1 LNHDA, CDR2 SQIVND (reference sequence). The CDR3 extends over 16 amino acids. CDR3 in amino acids: CASSRLLIRGVDEQFF. For the CDR3, the DNA is TGTGCCAGTAGTCGACTGCTAATTCGGGGGGTGGATGAGCAGTTCTTC.

The chain employs TRBV3-1 (or the pseudogene TRBV3-2) and TRBJ2-1; possible D gene TRBD2, 6 bases. Trimming removed 4 bases at V and 1 base at J, with 14 bases between. The CDR3 covers 16 residues. The V gene's germline CDR1 is LGHDT and CDR2 YNNKEL (reference sequence). The CDR3 region has the DNA TGTGCCAGCAGCCCCTGGGGGGAGGTATCCTACAATGAGCAGTTCTTC. It codes for CASSPWGEVSYNEQFF.

The rearrangement uses TRBV14 and TRBJ2-3; possibly TRBD2 for D (6 bases). This CDR3 contains 15 residues. Germline V gene data show CDR1 as SGHDN and CDR2 as FVKESK. The germline V and J ends were trimmed by 4 bases and 8 bases, with 19 bases remaining between them. The CDR3 spells CASSPPGVILGTQYF. The DNA of the CDR3 is TGTGCCAGCAGCCCCCCGGGGGTTATATTGGGTACGCAGTATTTT.

The chain couples TRBV7-9 to TRBJ1-2; D perhaps matches TRBD1 (5 bases). Deletions cut 6 bases from V and 8 bases from J, with 13 bases between. CDR1 is SEHNR and CDR2 is FQNEAQ in the germline V gene (reference sequence). The CDR3 runs to 12 residues. The CDR3 DNA reads as TGTGCCAGCAGGGCAGGGCGAAGCGGCTACACCTTC. Its translation: CASRAGRSGYTF.

The chain recombines TRBV21-1 with TRBJ1-2. TRBV21-1 corresponds to a pseudogene. The CDR3 loop spans 15 amino acids. The CDR3, as DNA: TGTGCCAGCAGCAAACGGGATGGGCAGATCTATGGCTACACCTTC. Its protein product is CASSKRDGQIYGYTF.

The chain couples TRBV5-5 to TRBJ1-2; 7 nucleotides align to TRBD1. The CDR3 consists of 13 residues. J lost 6 bases, V lost 0 bases, and 2 bases had no gene match. The germline CDR1 and CDR2 sequences are SGHKS and YYEKEE (reference sequence). In DNA form, the CDR3 reads TGTGCCAGCAGCTTGGAAGGGGGCCATGGCTACACCTTC. It encodes CASSLEGGHGYTF.

V is TRBV5-1 and J is TRBJ2-3; D call uncertain. V lost 0 bases, J lost 2 bases, and 16 bases lay in between. Germline V lookup: CDR1 SGHRS, CDR2 YFSETQ. CDR3 length equals 17 residues. For the CDR3, the DNA is TGCGCCAGCAGCTTGGTATACGAGAGGTTGGTCACAGATACGCAGTATTTT. Its translation: CASSLVYERLVTDTQYF.

The genes are TRBV13 and TRBJ2-7, with D maybe TRBD1 (6 bases). Deletions cut 2 bases from V and 5 bases from J, with 13 bases between. Germline values: CDR1 PRHDT, CDR2 FYEKMQ (reference sequence). CDR3 size: 14 residues. The CDR3 reads CASSLPIDRHEQYF. CDR3 DNA sequence: TGTGCCAGCAGCTTACCTATCGACAGGCACGAGCAGTACTTC. The full variable domain, with the rest looked up from reference TRBV13 and TRBJ2-7, is AAGVIQSPRHLIKEKRETATLKCYPIPRHDTVYWYQQGPGQDPQFLISFYEKMQSDKGSIPDRFSAQQFSDYHSELNMSSLELGDSALYFCASSLPIDRHEQYFGPGTRLTVT.

The CDR3 spells CASSPRVNTQYF. The DNA for the CDR3 is TGTGCCAGCAGCCCCCGCGTTAATACGCAGTATTTT. The V and J genes are TRBV3-1 (or the pseudogene TRBV3-2) and TRBJ2-3; no definite D call. Per germline, CDR1 LGHDT and CDR2 YNNKEL (reference sequence). The V and J ends lost 4 bases and 7 bases respectively, with 9 bases between them. This CDR3 region has 12 residues.

The chain links TRBV5-1 to TRBJ2-4; 10 nucleotides line up with TRBD2. Per the germline V gene, CDR1 is SGHRS and CDR2 is YFSETQ. Losses at the gene ends were 4 bases for V and 10 bases for J; bases not matched to a gene: 11. The CDR3 extends over 15 amino acids. The CDR3 DNA follows: TGCGCCAGCAGCGAACCCAGCGGGGGGGCTAGTATTCAGTACTTC. This sequence encodes CASSEPSGGASIQYF.

This clone was picked up a small number of times. The V and J genes are TRBV7-9 and TRBJ1-5; 9 bases map to TRBD1. The CDR3 loop spans 15 amino acids. Germline CDR1 SEHNR, CDR2 FQNEAQ (reference sequence). Losses at the gene ends were 6 bases for V and 5 bases for J; bases not matched to a gene: 8. The CDR3 sequence: CASSYGQGKDQPQHF. Here the CDR3 DNA reads TGTGCCAGCAGTTACGGACAGGGGAAGGATCAGCCCCAGCATTTT.

V is TRBV30 and J is TRBJ1-1, with a weak D call TRBD1 (5 bases). The germline V gene encodes CDR1 GTSNPN and CDR2 SVGIG (reference sequence). Trimming removed 6 bases from V and 4 bases from J, with 9 bases in between. The CDR3 is 11 residues long. The CDR3 DNA sequence: TGTGCCTGCAGGGATCGCACTGAAGCTTTCTTT. It yields the protein CACRDRTEAFF.

The J gene is TRBJ2-4, the V gene TRBV29-1; no firm D call. Germline values: CDR1 SQVTM, CDR2 ANQGSEA. The CDR3 consists of 12 residues. V was clipped by 2 bases and J by 9 bases, with 11 bases between them. CDR3: CSVEFRSGIQYF. The CDR3 nucleotides are TGCAGCGTTGAATTCCGGAGTGGCATTCAGTACTTC.

The chain has TRBV5-4 and TRBJ2-3; D call uncertain. Germline V gene data show CDR1 as SGHNT and CDR2 as YYREEE (reference sequence). V lost 4 bases to trimming and J lost 2 bases, with 8 bases between them. CDR3 length: 13 residues. This CDR3 reads CASSTYNTDTQYF. The DNA for the CDR3 is TGTGCCAGCAGCACGTACAACACAGATACGCAGTATTTT.

For the CDR3, the DNA is TGCAGCGTTGACGGGGGGGGCATGTCCTACGAGCAGTACTTC. Amino acid sequence: CSVDGGGMSYEQYF. The rearrangement uses TRBV29-1 and TRBJ2-7, with 8 bases identical to TRBD2. The CDR3 loop spans 14 amino acids. The V segment lost 3 bases and the J segment 1 base; nucleotides outside the gene matches: 5. Germline CDR1 SQVTM, CDR2 ANQGSEA.

The chain joins TRBV30 to TRBJ1-2; possible D gene TRBD1, 6 bases. V gave up 1 base and J gave up 4 bases, with 13 bases separating them. This CDR3 spans 14 amino acids. Germline values: CDR1 GTSNPN, CDR2 SVGIG (reference sequence). CDR3 DNA sequence: TGTGCCTGGAGTGCGGCAGGGGCGACCTATGGCTACACCTTC. Amino acid sequence: CAWSAAGATYGYTF.

This clone was detected only once. The chain couples TRBV7-9 to TRBJ1-1, with TRBD1 matching 7 bases. V trimming: 3 bases; J trimming: 1 base; junction bases outside the gene matches: 2. The CDR3 loop spans 14 amino acids. Germline V gives CDR1 SEHNR, CDR2 FQNEAQ (reference sequence). The DNA for the CDR3 is TGTGCCAGCAGCTTCAGGACAGGGAACACTGAAGCTTTCTTT. Protein: CASSFRTGNTEAFF.

The rearrangement joins TRBV7-8 to TRBJ2-5, with 9 bases that match TRBD2. V dropped 1 base and J dropped 4; count of bases not matched to a gene: 13. CDR1 and CDR2 from the germline V gene are SGHVS and FQNEAQ. The CDR3 loop spans 18 amino acids. In DNA form, the CDR3 reads TGTGCCAGCAGCTTAGTGGCGGTTAGCGGGGGACAACGAGAGACCCAGTACTTC. It specifies CASSLVAVSGGQRETQYF.

The V and J genes are TRBV14 and TRBJ2-1, with 7 bases identical to TRBD1. Unmatched junction bases numbered 4, after V lost 2 bases and J lost 0 bases. The CDR3 has 16 amino acids. The germline V gene encodes CDR1 SGHDN and CDR2 FVKESK. Here the CDR3 reads CASSQTGALSYNEQFF. CDR3 coding DNA: TGTGCCAGCAGCCAAACAGGGGCCCTCTCCTACAATGAGCAGTTCTTC.